Shown below are 19 T cell receptor beta chains from a single sample sequenced in a study of T cell responses to AZD1222 COVID-19 vaccine. Libraries were prepared by immunoSEQ multiplex PCR; TCRdb keeps only in-frame clonotypes and omits some of them. The profile covers under 200,000 clones, with around nine tenths appearing a single time and 20% to 30% taken by the ten largest. Here the sequenced sample was peripheral blood, taken 28 days after the second AZD1222 dose. The source of these receptors is an adult who received the AZD1222 COVID-19 vaccine.

This clone turned up a few times. J is TRBJ2-7 and V is TRBV5-6; 7 bases map to TRBD2. Germline V gene data show CDR1 as SGHDT and CDR2 as YYEEEE. Trimming at V came to 0 bases and at J to 0 bases, leaving 9 bases not matched to a gene. This CDR3 region has 17 residues. The CDR3 loop reads CASSLGELRLASYEQYF. DNA of the CDR3: TGTGCCAGCAGCTTGGGCGAGTTGCGACTAGCCTCCTACGAGCAGTACTTC. Combining the CDR3 with reference TRBV5-6 and TRBJ2-7 gives the whole variable domain DAGVTQSPTHLIKTRGQQVTLRCSPKSGHDTVSWYQQALGQGPQFIFQYYEEEERQRGNFPDRFSGHQFPNYSSELNVNALLLGDSALYLCASSLGELRLASYEQYFGPGTRLTVT.

The chain couples TRBV3-1 (or the pseudogene TRBV3-2) to TRBJ2-5, with D uncertain. This CDR3 has 16 amino acids. Trimming cost V 1 base and J 1 base, with 13 bases left between them. Germline-derived CDR1 and CDR2 are LGHDT and YNNKEL (reference sequence). This chain's CDR3 is CASSQVRQASQETQYF. The CDR3 coding sequence is TGTGCCAGCAGCCAAGTTAGGCAGGCCTCCCAAGAGACCCAGTACTTC.

This clone was seen a few times. The genes are TRBV29-1 and TRBJ2-7; 8 positions agree with TRBD1. Unmatched junction bases numbered 5, after V lost 5 bases and J lost 2 bases. Germline CDR1 and CDR2: SQVTM and ANQGSEA. The CDR3 is made up of 13 amino acids. CDR3: CSVLSGGPYEQYF. In DNA, the CDR3 is TGCAGCGTTCTCTCAGGGGGCCCCTACGAGCAGTACTTC.

The chain has TRBV30 and TRBJ1-1; D unresolved. Deletions cut 3 bases from V and 5 bases from J, with 16 bases between. The CDR3 has 14 residues. CDR1 is GTSNPN and CDR2 is SVGIG in the germline V gene (reference sequence). The CDR3, as DNA: TGTGCCTGGAGCCATAGGTCCCTGAGGACTGAAGCTTTCTTT. It specifies CAWSHRSLRTEAFF.

The CDR3 DNA is TGTGCCAGCAGCAGGACCTCGAACCGCGAGCAGTTCTTC. Translation gives CASSRTSNREQFF. The chain has TRBV11-3 and TRBJ2-1; D ambiguous. CDR3 length: 13 amino acids. Looked up from germline, CDR1 is SGHNT and CDR2 is YENEEA. The V and J ends lost 5 bases and 10 bases respectively, with 15 bases between them.

The chain joins TRBV7-2 to TRBJ1-3, with 7 bases identical to TRBD1. Germline V gene sequence: CDR1 SGHTA, CDR2 FQGNSA. The CDR3 covers 14 residues. Trimming removed 11 bases from V and 4 bases from J; junction bases left unmatched: 11. The CDR3 coding sequence is TGTGCCTCAGGACAGGACTCTTCAGGAAACACCATATATTTT. Encoded protein: CASGQDSSGNTIYF.

The V call is TRBV3-1 (or the pseudogene TRBV3-2), the J call TRBJ1-1; D is ambiguous. Trimming stripped 0 bases from V and 1 base from J, with 6 bases between. This CDR3 has 14 residues. CDR1 and CDR2 from the germline V gene are LGHDT and YNNKEL (reference sequence). CDR3 nucleotides: TGTGCCAGCAGCCAAGAATACGGGAACACTGAAGCTTTCTTT. Translation gives CASSQEYGNTEAFF.

The chain has TRBV7-3 and TRBJ2-7, with D maybe TRBD1 (7 bases). The V and J ends lost 5 bases and 6 bases respectively, with 14 bases between them. The germline V gene encodes CDR1 SGHTA and CDR2 FQGTGA. CDR3 size: 13 residues. CDR3 DNA: TGTGCCAGCAGCACACGACAGGGAGGCGAGCAGTACTTC. Translation gives CASSTRQGGEQYF. The full variable domain, rest sourced from reference TRBV7-3 and TRBJ2-7, is GAGVSQTPSNKVTEKGKYVELRCDPISGHTALYWYRQSLGQGPEFLIYFQGTGAADDSGLPNDRFFAVRPEGSVSTLKIQRTERGDSAVYLCASSTRQGGEQYFGPGTRLTVT.

This clone showed up just a few times. This rearrangement joins TRBV7-2 to TRBJ2-7, with 11 bases that match TRBD2. The CDR3 totals 16 residues. With 4 bases clipped from V and 0 bases from J, the junction kept 5 bases outside the gene matches. Germline CDR1 and CDR2: SGHTA and FQGNSA. The CDR3 loop is CASSWGTSGPSYEQYF. Written as DNA, the CDR3 is TGTGCCAGCAGCTGGGGGACTAGCGGACCCTCCTACGAGCAGTACTTC.

The V call is TRBV6-2 or TRBV6-3, the J call TRBJ2-1, with D perhaps matching TRBD1 (5 bases). The CDR3 extends over 16 amino acids. V lost 5 bases to trimming and J lost 3 bases, with 17 bases between them. Germline values: CDR1 MNHEY, CDR2 SVGEGT. The CDR3 nucleotides are TGTGCCAGCAGTAAACGACAGACGAGCTTCTACAATGAGCAGTTCTTC. Protein sequence: CASSKRQTSFYNEQFF.

V usage is TRBV7-8 and J usage is TRBJ2-3, with D perhaps assigned TRBD1 or TRBD2 (6 bases each). This CDR3 has 14 amino acids. V was pared by 5 bases and J by 2 bases, with 11 bases between. Looked up from germline, CDR1 is SGHVS and CDR2 is FQNEAQ. DNA for the CDR3: TGTGCCAGCAGCCATCGGGGGCCCACAGATACGCAGTATTTT. Translation gives CASSHRGPTDTQYF.

The gene calls are TRBV3-1 (or the pseudogene TRBV3-2) and TRBJ2-7; D is uncertain. The CDR3 is made up of 11 amino acids. Germline-derived CDR1 and CDR2 are LGHDT and YNNKEL (reference sequence). V was cut by 3 bases and J by 5 bases, with 5 bases left in between. The CDR3 bases are TGTGCCAGCAGCCAGGTCCACGAGCAGTACTTC. This gives the protein CASSQVHEQYF.

The V and J genes are TRBV19 and TRBJ2-1; TRBD2 aligns across 9 bases. The germline CDR1 and CDR2 sequences are LNHDA and SQIVND (reference sequence). V lost 5 bases to trimming and J lost 7 bases; unmatched junction nucleotides: 6. The CDR3 is 14 amino acids. This CDR3 is CASSGLAGSNEQFF. CDR3 sequence (DNA): TGTGCCAGTAGTGGGCTAGCGGGATCTAATGAGCAGTTCTTC. Full variable domain (outside the CDR3, taken from reference TRBV19 and TRBJ2-1): DGGITQSPKYLFRKEGQNVTLSCEQNLNHDAMYWYRQDPGQGLRLIYYSQIVNDFQKGDIAEGYSVSREKKESFPLTVTSAQKNPTAFYLCASSGLAGSNEQFFGPGTRLTVL.

This chain joins TRBV7-2 and TRBJ2-7; D is ambiguous. V lost 4 bases and J lost 4, with 8 bases in between. There are 12 residues in the CDR3. CDR1 is SGHTA and CDR2 is FQGNSA in the germline V gene. As DNA, the CDR3 is TGTGCCAGCAGCTCCGGATTTTACGAGCAGTACTTC. It is translated as CASSSGFYEQYF.

The J gene is TRBJ2-7, the V gene TRBV6-6; the match to TRBD2 covers 8 bases. The CDR3 sequence is 14 residues long. J was trimmed by 4 bases and V by 6 bases; bases with no gene match: 8. Per germline, CDR1 MNHNY and CDR2 SVGAGI (reference sequence). CDR3 nucleotides: TGTGCCAGCAGACCCGGGGGGGTTGGATACGAGCAGTACTTC. This codes for CASRPGGVGYEQYF.

This chain links TRBV4-2 with TRBJ1-2; 9 nucleotides align to TRBD1. Germline V gene lookup returns CDR1 LGHNA and CDR2 YNFKEQ. V dropped 8 bases and J dropped 2; count of bases not matched to a gene: 0. CDR3 length: 12 residues. The CDR3 spells CASGQGNYGYTF. The CDR3 nucleotides are TGTGCCAGCGGACAGGGGAACTATGGCTACACCTTC.

The rearrangement links TRBV5-5 to TRBJ1-5; 7 nucleotides align to TRBD1. This CDR3 spans 15 amino acids. Trimming removed 4 bases from V and 1 base from J; junction bases left unmatched: 5. The V gene's germline CDR1 is SGHKS and CDR2 YYEKEE (reference sequence). As DNA, the CDR3 is TGTGCCAGCAGCCCCGTACAGGGGAGCAATCAGCCCCAGCATTTT. It is translated as CASSPVQGSNQPQHF.

The V and J genes are TRBV13 and TRBJ1-4, with TRBD1 matching over 7 bases. The CDR3 has 12 residues. Trimming took 5 bases from V and 10 from J; bases not matched to a gene: 4. Germline-derived CDR1 and CDR2 are PRHDT and FYEKMQ (reference sequence). The CDR3 loop reads CASSPGQTKLFF. CDR3 coding DNA: TGTGCCAGCAGCCCGGGACAGACAAAACTGTTTTTT.

This chain connects TRBV28 to TRBJ1-4, with D perhaps matching TRBD1 (6 bases). The CDR3 extends over 14 amino acids. The germline V gene has CDR1 MDHEN and CDR2 SYDVKM. Trimming cost V 4 bases and J 6 bases, with 12 bases left between them. CDR3 sequence (DNA): TGTGCCAGCAGTTCCGGACAGACAGATGAAAAACTGTTTTTT. It encodes CASSSGQTDEKLFF.